This T cell receptor beta chain was recorded in a study of blood T cell repertoires in COVID-19. Seattle's enrolled individuals joined amid active infection and were then monitored longitudinally. Germline CDR1 is MNHEY and CDR2 is SMNVEV (reference sequence). The CDR3 is made up of 15 amino acids. V lost 6 bases and J 7 bases, leaving 19 bases between the germline ends. Methods used by the authors: Estimation of nucleated cell counts relied on the amplification of reference gene primers. The protocol was immunoSEQ multiplex PCR, while the TCRdb copy is restricted to in-frame clones and leaves out a portion. From that table come the V and J calls and clone size; the DNA was used to work out D and trimming. In the table there are 160,000 or so clones, 79% of which are singletons.

V gene TRBV27 combines with J gene TRBJ2-1, with D possibly matching TRBD2 (7 bases). This clonotype was obtained from a woman aged 55-70 years with COVID-19, enrolled during active disease. Sequenced: peripheral blood. CDR3 amino acids: CASRPEGGTRNEQFF. Written as DNA, the CDR3 is TGTGCCAGCAGACCGGAGGGGGGGACGAGGAATGAGCAGTTCTTC.